This entry is about one T cell receptor (beta chain). The CDR3 loop spans 15 amino acids. The ends were cut back, 1 base at V and 3 bases at J, with 13 bases in the middle. The germline gives CDR1 SGDLS, CDR2 YYNGEE. These data come from a study of blood T cell repertoires in COVID-19. As for the study in general: Samples taken during acute and convalescent COVID-19 were collected in the United States, Italy and Spain. PBMCs, B-cell-depleted T cells, or T cells were the source of the cDNA or gDNA that made up the material.

In the original analysis: Scientists estimated how many nucleated cells there were by amplifying reference gene primers. Profiled with immunoSEQ multiplex PCR; TCRdb holds only in-frame clones, not every one. V, J and clone size derive from that table, while D and trimming were established from the DNA sequence. The sample shows tens of thousands of clones, around 87% of them seen only once. V gene TRBV9 combines with J gene TRBJ1-2, with TRBD1 as a possible D gene (5 bases). This sequence originates from a woman at least 80 years old with active or convalescent COVID-19. The sample was peripheral blood. DNA for the CDR3: TGTGCCAGCAGCGTAAGTCCCGACAGTGACTATGGCTACACCTTC. Amino acids: CASSVSPDSDYGYTF.